The 22 T cell receptor beta chains below all came from one sample that was sequenced in a study of cytomegalovirus exposure and HLA in healthy donors. The PCR used 60 Vbeta and 13 Jbeta primers. TCRdb's table, derived via immunoSEQ multiplex PCR, lists solely in-frame clones and lacks some. The table lists around 300,000 clones, 80% to 90% of them singletons, with roughly 2% in the top ten. The sample taken for sequencing was PBMCs. Receptors originate from a woman aged 18-29 years in good health and CMV-seronegative.

The V and J genes are TRBV2 and TRBJ1-1, with D perhaps matching TRBD1 (5 bases). Germline CDR1 reads SNHLY; CDR2 reads FYNNEI. The CDR3 length is 13 residues. V was trimmed by 6 bases and J by 1 base, leaving 9 bases between them. CDR3 sequence: CASRLTGNTEAFF. CDR3 in DNA: TGTGCCAGCAGACTTACAGGGAACACTGAAGCTTTCTTT.

V gene TRBV4-1 combines with J gene TRBJ2-1; D perhaps matches TRBD1 (6 bases). V dropped 0 bases and J dropped 8 bases, with 14 bases sitting between them. Per germline, CDR1 MGHRA and CDR2 YSYEKL. CDR3 length: 15 residues. The CDR3 here is CASSQDGGRSDEQFF. As DNA, the CDR3 is TGCGCCAGCAGCCAAGATGGGGGCCGGTCCGATGAGCAGTTCTTC.

The rearrangement uses TRBV30 and TRBJ1-3; 8 positions agree with TRBD1. V was pared by 6 bases and J by 2 bases, with 3 bases of the junction left unmatched. The V gene's germline CDR1 is GTSNPN and CDR2 SVGIG (reference sequence). The CDR3 runs to 13 residues. This CDR3 reads CACTQGAGNTIYF. Written as DNA, the CDR3 is TGTGCCTGTACACAGGGGGCTGGAAACACCATATATTTT.

The chain employs TRBV27 and TRBJ1-6, with D unclear. This CDR3 has 15 residues. V was pared by 3 bases and J by 7 bases, with 13 bases between. Per germline, CDR1 MNHEY and CDR2 SMNVEV (reference sequence). CDR3 residues: CASSFYVSGNSPLHF. In DNA, the CDR3 is TGTGCCAGCAGTTTTTATGTCTCGGGGAATTCACCCCTCCACTTT.

The chain recombines TRBV27 with TRBJ2-5; 8 nucleotides agree with TRBD2. The J call may be faulty, since TRBJ2-7 better matches the DNA end. Germline CDR1 is MNHEY and CDR2 is SMNVEV (reference sequence). The CDR3 contains 16 residues. This CDR3 reads CASSNTLAAADYEQYF. The CDR3 DNA reads as TGTGCCAGCAGCAATACACTAGCGGCTGCCGACTACGAGCAGTACTTC.

This chain links TRBV5-1 with TRBJ2-1, with 11 bases fitting TRBD2. V lost 0 bases and J lost 8; bases outside the gene matches: 4. Per germline, CDR1 SGHRS and CDR2 YFSETQ. There are 15 residues in the CDR3. This chain's CDR3 is CASSLGLAGMDEQFF. CDR3 bases: TGCGCCAGCAGCTTGGGACTAGCGGGGATGGATGAGCAGTTCTTC.

The chain couples TRBV7-9 to TRBJ2-1; no firm D call. Trimming cost V 5 bases and J 9 bases, with 14 bases left between them. This CDR3 comprises 13 residues. Per the germline V gene, CDR1 is SEHNR and CDR2 is FQNEAQ (reference sequence). CDR3 residues: CASSTGVPVEQFF. DNA of the CDR3: TGTGCCAGCAGCACGGGTGTTCCGGTTGAGCAGTTCTTC. The full variable domain, rest sourced from reference TRBV7-9 and TRBJ2-1, is DTGVSQNPRHKITKRGQNVTFRCDPISEHNRLYWYRQTLGQGPEFLTYFQNEAQLEKSRLLSDRFSAERPKGSFSTLEIQRTEQGDSAMYLCASSTGVPVEQFFGPGTRLTVL.

The chain combines TRBV5-4 with TRBJ1-2; D unresolved. The CDR3 is 13 amino acids. Trimming cost V 2 bases and J 6 bases, with 11 bases left between them. From germline, CDR1 is SGHNT and CDR2 YYREEE (reference sequence). The CDR3, as DNA: TGTGCCAGCAGCTTCCCCGACAACAATGGCTACACCTTC. Protein product: CASSFPDNNGYTF.

This rearrangement joins TRBV21-1 to TRBJ1-4; the DNA was not compared with TRBD1, the D call given in the table. TRBV21-1 is flagged as a pseudogene. The CDR3 is made up of 19 amino acids. CDR3 residues: CASSILAGDRGPTNEKLFF. CDR3 sequence (DNA): TGTGCCAGCAGCATCCTAGCCGGGGACAGGGGGCCTACTAATGAAAAACTGTTTTTT.

The CDR3 here is CARPARSNTGELFF. CDR3 sequence (DNA): TGCGCCAGACCCGCTAGATCGAACACCGGGGAGCTGTTTTTT. This chain uses TRBV23-1 with TRBJ2-2; D is undetermined. TRBV23-1 is assigned to the ORF class and has an uncertain function. There are 14 residues in the CDR3. Trimming removed 9 bases at V and 0 bases at J, with 11 bases between.

Concerning this clone itself: At one end the junction does not follow the germline gene, possibly because of a read error. The chain recombines TRBV7-9 with TRBJ2-7, with a tentative D call TRBD2 (6 bases). Germline CDR1 and CDR2: SEHNR and FQNEAQ (reference sequence). The CDR3 has 14 residues. CDR3 amino acids: CSSSLTGGTYEQYF. The CDR3 coding sequence is TGTTCCAGCAGCTTAACGGGCGGGACCTACGAGCAGTACTTC.

The rearrangement joins TRBV5-8 to TRBJ1-5; 8 bases are a match to TRBD1. CDR1 is SGHTS, CDR2 YDEGEE, per germline. The CDR3 is 14 residues long. The trim removed 2 bases at V and 6 bases at J, leaving 4 bases unmatched. Here the CDR3 DNA reads TGTGCCAGCAGCTTACAGGGGGGCGGTCAGCCCCAGCATTTT. As protein: CASSLQGGGQPQHF. Variable domain in full (rest from reference TRBV5-8 and TRBJ1-5): EAGVTQSPTHLIKTRGQQATLRCSPISGHTSVYWYQQALGLGLQFLLWYDEGEERNRGNFPPRFSGRQFPNYSSELNVNALELEDSALYLCASSLQGGGQPQHFGDGTRLSIL.

This chain joins TRBV18 and TRBJ1-3, with unresolved D. Trimming cost V 3 bases and J 11 bases, with 8 bases left between them. The CDR3 length is 11 residues. Germline V gene sequence: CDR1 KGHSH, CDR2 LQKENI. This CDR3 reads CASSPNRAIYF. CDR3 sequence (DNA): TGTGCCAGCTCACCCAACCGCGCCATATATTTT. Drawing the rest from reference TRBV18 and TRBJ1-3, the complete variable domain is NAGVMQNPRHLVRRRGQEARLRCSPMKGHSHVYWYRQLPEEGLKFMVYLQKENIIDESGMPKERFSAEFPKEGPSILRIQQVVRGDSAAYFCASSPNRAIYFGEGSWLTVV.

About this clone: The junction departs from germline at one end; a sequencing error may be responsible. This rearrangement joins TRBV7-9 to TRBJ2-2; TRBD1 matches at 7 bases. CDR1 is SEHNR and CDR2 is FQNEAQ in the germline V gene (reference sequence). CDR3 length: 14 residues. In DNA, the CDR3 is TGTTCCAGCAGCTCCGACAGGGCCGCCGGGGAGCTGTTTTTT. Its protein is CSSSSDRAAGELFF.

The J gene is TRBJ2-7, the V gene TRBV11-3, with D maybe TRBD1 (6 bases). Deletions cut 11 bases from V and 0 bases from J, with 14 bases between. Germline V gene data show CDR1 as SGHNT and CDR2 as YENEEA. The CDR3 is 13 residues long. This CDR3 is CAPRRGSSYEQYF. The CDR3 nucleotides read TGTGCCCCGAGAAGGGGGTCCTCCTACGAGCAGTACTTC.

This chain links TRBV7-3 with TRBJ2-3; the D gene is possibly TRBD2 (5 bases). Germline-derived CDR1 and CDR2 are SGHTA and FQGTGA. The CDR3 is 16 residues long. V lost 2 bases to trimming and J lost 1 base, with 13 bases between them. The CDR3 nucleotides are TGTGCCAGCAGCTTATTGGCGGGCGTCCGCACAGATACGCAGTATTTT. As protein: CASSLLAGVRTDTQYF.

The V gene is TRBV11-2, the J gene TRBJ2-1; 14 bases are a match to TRBD2. J was trimmed by 5 bases and V by 4 bases; bases with no gene match: 10. The CDR3 covers 18 residues. Germline V gene lookup returns CDR1 SGHAT and CDR2 FQNNGV. The CDR3 nucleotides are TGTGCCAGCAGCTCAGGACTAGCGGGGGGAGGGTCAAACAATGAGCAGTTCTTC. It encodes CASSSGLAGGGSNNEQFF.

As concerns this clone: A read error may produce the germline difference seen at one junction end. The V call is TRBV7-9, the J call TRBJ1-2, with 7 positions matching TRBD1. The CDR3 extends over 14 amino acids. Germline CDR1 and CDR2: SEHNR and FQNEAQ (reference sequence). The CDR3 sequence: CSSSPPQGSYGYTF. The CDR3 coding sequence is TGTTCCAGCAGCCCACCACAGGGGTCCTATGGCTACACCTTC. The whole variable domain, filled in from reference TRBV7-9 and TRBJ1-2, reads DTGVSQNPRHKITKRGQNVTFRCDPISEHNRLYWYRQTLGQGPEFLTYFQNEAQLEKSRLLSDRFSAERPKGSFSTLEIQRTEQGDSAMYLCSSSPPQGSYGYTFGSGTRLTVV.

The chain joins TRBV2 to TRBJ1-1, with 8 bases identical to TRBD1. Trimming cost V 6 bases and J 5 bases; bases outside gene matches: 8. Looked up from germline, CDR1 is SNHLY and CDR2 is FYNNEI. The CDR3 has 14 residues. The CDR3, as DNA: TGTGCCAGCAGATCGACAGGGGACAGGACTGAAGCTTTCTTT. The encoded protein is CASRSTGDRTEAFF.

CDR3 DNA sequence: TGTGCCAGCAGTTACTCCGGACAGGGCGACTATGGCTACACCTTC. It is translated as CASSYSGQGDYGYTF. The V gene is TRBV6-5, the J gene TRBJ1-2; 8 nucleotides agree with TRBD1. The ends lost 0 bases at V and 3 bases at J; junction bases unmatched: 3. The germline CDR1 and CDR2 sequences are MNHEY and SVGAGI. This CDR3 comprises 15 residues.

The chain carries TRBV5-1 and TRBJ2-7; TRBD1 matches at 12 bases. CDR1 and CDR2 (germline): SGHRS, YFSETQ. V lost 4 bases and J lost 7; bases outside the gene matches: 6. The CDR3 covers 14 residues. The chain's CDR3 is CASSGGQGAREQYF. The CDR3 DNA sequence: TGCGCCAGCAGCGGGGGACAGGGGGCGAGAGAGCAGTACTTC.

V is TRBV5-5 and J is TRBJ1-4; TRBD1 aligns across 9 bases. The CDR3 runs to 16 residues. V trimming: 1 base; J trimming: 6 bases; junction bases outside the gene matches: 7. CDR1 SGHKS and CDR2 YYEKEE come from the germline V gene (reference sequence). The CDR3 reads CASSLQQGAEYEKLFF. The CDR3 DNA is TGTGCCAGCAGCTTGCAACAGGGGGCAGAGTATGAAAAACTGTTTTTT. The variable domain in full, completed from reference TRBV5-5 and TRBJ1-4, reads DAGVTQSPTHLIKTRGQQVTLRCSPISGHKSVSWYQQVLGQGPQFIFQYYEKEERGRGNFPDRFSARQFPNYSSELNVNALLLGDSALYLCASSLQQGAEYEKLFFGSGTQLSVL.